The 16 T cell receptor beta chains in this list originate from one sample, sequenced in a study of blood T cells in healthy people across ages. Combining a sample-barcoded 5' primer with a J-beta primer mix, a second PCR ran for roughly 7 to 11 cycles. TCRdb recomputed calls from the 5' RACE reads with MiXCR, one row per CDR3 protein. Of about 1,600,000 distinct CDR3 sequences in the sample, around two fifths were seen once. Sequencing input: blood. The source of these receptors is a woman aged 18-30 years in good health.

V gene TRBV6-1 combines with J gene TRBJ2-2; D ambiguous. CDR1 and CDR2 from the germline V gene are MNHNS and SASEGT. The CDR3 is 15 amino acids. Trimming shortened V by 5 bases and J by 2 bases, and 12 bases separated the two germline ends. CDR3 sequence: CASSSIDRNTGELFF. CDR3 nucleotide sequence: TGTGCCAGCAGTTCAATAGACCGAAACACCGGGGAGCTGTTTTTT.

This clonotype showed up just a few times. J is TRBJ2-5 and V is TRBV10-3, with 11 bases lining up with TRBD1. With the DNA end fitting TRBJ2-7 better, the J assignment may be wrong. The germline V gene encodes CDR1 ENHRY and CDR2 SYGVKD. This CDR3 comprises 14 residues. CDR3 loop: CAISGTGGTYEQYF. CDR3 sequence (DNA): TGTGCCATCAGTGGGACAGGGGGCACGTACGAGCAGTACTTC.

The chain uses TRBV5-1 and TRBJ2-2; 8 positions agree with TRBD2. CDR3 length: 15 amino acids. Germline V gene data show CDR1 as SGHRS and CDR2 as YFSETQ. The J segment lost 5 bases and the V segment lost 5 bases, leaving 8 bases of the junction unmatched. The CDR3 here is CASRKAGARTGELFF. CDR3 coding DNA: TGCGCCAGCAGAAAAGCGGGGGCGAGGACCGGGGAGCTGTTTTTT.

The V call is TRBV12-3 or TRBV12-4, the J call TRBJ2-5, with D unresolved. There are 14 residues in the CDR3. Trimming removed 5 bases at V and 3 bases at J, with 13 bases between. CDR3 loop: CASSPQGTEETQYF. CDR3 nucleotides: TGTGCCAGCAGTCCACAAGGAACAGAAGAGACCCAGTACTTC.

CDR3 sequence (DNA): TGCAGTGCTATTCTAGCGGGAGGGGGAGCATCCTACAATGAGCAGTTCTTC. Amino acid sequence: CSAILAGGGASYNEQFF. The chain is built from TRBV20-1 and TRBJ2-1; 12 bases are shared with TRBD2. The V gene's germline CDR1 is DFQATT and CDR2 SNEGSKA (reference sequence). This CDR3 has 17 amino acids. V was pared by 4 bases and J by 1 base, with 8 bases of the junction left unmatched.

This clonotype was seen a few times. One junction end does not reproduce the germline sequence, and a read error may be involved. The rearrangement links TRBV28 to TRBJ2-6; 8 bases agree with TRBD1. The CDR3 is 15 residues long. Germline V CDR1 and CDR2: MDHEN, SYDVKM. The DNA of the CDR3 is TGTGCCAGCAGTCCGGACAGGGCTGGGGCCAACATCCTGACTTTC. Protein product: CASSPDRAGANILTF.

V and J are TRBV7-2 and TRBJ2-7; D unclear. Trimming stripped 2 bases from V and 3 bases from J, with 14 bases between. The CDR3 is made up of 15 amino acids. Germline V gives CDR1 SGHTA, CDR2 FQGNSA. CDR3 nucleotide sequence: TGTGCCAGCAGCTTAAGCGTAGTTGGGGACTACGAGCAGTACTTC. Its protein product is CASSLSVVGDYEQYF.

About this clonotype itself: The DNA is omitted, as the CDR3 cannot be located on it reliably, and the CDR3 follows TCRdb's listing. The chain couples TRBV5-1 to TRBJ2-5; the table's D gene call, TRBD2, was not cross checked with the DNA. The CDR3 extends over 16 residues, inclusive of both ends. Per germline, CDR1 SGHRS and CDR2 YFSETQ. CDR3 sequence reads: CASSFGPGTSGSPPYF.

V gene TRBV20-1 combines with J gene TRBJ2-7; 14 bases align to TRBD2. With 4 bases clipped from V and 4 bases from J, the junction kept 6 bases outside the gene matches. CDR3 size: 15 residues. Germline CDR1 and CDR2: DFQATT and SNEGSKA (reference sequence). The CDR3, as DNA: TGCAGTGCTACTCGGACTAGCGGGAGGTTGTACGAGCAGTACTTC. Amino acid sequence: CSATRTSGRLYEQYF.

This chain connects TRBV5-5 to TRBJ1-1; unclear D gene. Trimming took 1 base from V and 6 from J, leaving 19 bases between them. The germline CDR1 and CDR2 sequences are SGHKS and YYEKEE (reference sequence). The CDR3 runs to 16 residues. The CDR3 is CASSLLLKGEFSEAFF. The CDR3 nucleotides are TGTGCCAGCAGCTTGCTCTTGAAGGGTGAGTTCTCTGAAGCTTTCTTT.

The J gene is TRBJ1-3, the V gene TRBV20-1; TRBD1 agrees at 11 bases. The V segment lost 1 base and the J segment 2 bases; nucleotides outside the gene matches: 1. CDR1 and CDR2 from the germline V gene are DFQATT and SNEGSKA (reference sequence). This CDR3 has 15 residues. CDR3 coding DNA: TGCAGTGCTAGAGGGGGACAGGGGGCTGGAAACACCATATATTTT. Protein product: CSARGGQGAGNTIYF.

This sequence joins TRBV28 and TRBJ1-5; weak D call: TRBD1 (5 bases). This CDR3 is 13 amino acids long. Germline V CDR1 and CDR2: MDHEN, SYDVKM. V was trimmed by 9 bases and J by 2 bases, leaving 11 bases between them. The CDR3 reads CARSRGGNQPQHF. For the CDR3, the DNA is TGTGCCAGAAGTCGGGGCGGCAATCAGCCCCAGCATTTT. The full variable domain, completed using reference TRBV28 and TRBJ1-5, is DVKVTQSSRYLVKRTGEKVFLECVQDMDHENMFWYRQDPGLGLRLIYFSYDVKMKEKGDIPEGYSVSREKKERFSLILESASTNQTSMYLCARSRGGNQPQHFGDGTRLSIL.

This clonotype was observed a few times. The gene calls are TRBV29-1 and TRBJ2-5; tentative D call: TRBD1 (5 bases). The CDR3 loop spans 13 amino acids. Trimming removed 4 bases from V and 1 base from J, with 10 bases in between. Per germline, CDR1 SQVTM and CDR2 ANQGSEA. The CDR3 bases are TGCAGCGTTGCCAGAGACAGCCAAGAGACCCAGTACTTC. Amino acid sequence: CSVARDSQETQYF.

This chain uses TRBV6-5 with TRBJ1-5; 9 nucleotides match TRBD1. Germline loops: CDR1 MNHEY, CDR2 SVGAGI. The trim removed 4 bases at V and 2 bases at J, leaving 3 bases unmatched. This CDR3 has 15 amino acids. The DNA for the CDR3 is TGTGCCAGCAGTTGGACAGGGGATGGCAATCAGCCCCAGCATTTT. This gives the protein CASSWTGDGNQPQHF.

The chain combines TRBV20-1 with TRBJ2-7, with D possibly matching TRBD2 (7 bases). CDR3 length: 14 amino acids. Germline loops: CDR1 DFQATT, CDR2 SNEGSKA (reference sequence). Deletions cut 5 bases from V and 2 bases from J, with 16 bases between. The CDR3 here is CSARGEGTTYEQYF. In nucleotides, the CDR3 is TGCAGTGCTCGCGGGGAGGGGACAACCTACGAGCAGTACTTC.

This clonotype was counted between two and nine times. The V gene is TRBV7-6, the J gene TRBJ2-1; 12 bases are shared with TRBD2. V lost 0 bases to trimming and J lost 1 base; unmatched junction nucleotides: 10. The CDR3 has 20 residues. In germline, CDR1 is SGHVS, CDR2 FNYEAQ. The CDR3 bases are TGTGCCAGCAGCTTAGCGTTGGGGCTAGCGGGGGGGAAGTCCTACAATGAGCAGTTCTTC. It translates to CASSLALGLAGGKSYNEQFF.